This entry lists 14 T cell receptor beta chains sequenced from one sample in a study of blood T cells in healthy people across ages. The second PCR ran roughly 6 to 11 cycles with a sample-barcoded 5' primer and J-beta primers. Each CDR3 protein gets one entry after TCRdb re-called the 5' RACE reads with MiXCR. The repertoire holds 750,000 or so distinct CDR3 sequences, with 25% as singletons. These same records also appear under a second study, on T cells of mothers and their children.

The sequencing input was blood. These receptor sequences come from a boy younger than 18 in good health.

CDR3 sequence: CASRGAGQLNEQFF. DNA of the CDR3: TGTGCCAGCCGGGGGGCAGGTCAGTTGAATGAGCAGTTCTTC. The chain uses TRBV28 and TRBJ2-5; D may be TRBD2 (7 bases). The DNA end is more similar to TRBJ2-1, so the J call may be wrong. The CDR3 is 14 amino acids. Germline loops: CDR1 MDHEN, CDR2 SYDVKM.

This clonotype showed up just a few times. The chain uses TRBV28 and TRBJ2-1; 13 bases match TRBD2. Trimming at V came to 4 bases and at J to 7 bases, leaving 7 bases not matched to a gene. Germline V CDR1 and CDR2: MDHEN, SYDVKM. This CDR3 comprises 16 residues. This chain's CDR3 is CASSSRTSGRYNEQFF. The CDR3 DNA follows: TGTGCCAGCAGTTCCCGGACTAGCGGGAGATATAATGAGCAGTTCTTC.

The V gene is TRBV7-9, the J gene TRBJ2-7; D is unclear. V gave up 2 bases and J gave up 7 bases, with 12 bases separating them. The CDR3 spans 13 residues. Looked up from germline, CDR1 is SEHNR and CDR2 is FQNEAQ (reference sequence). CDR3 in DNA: TGTGCCAGCAGCTTAAAGGGTCTCAATGAGCAGTACTTC. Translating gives CASSLKGLNEQYF.

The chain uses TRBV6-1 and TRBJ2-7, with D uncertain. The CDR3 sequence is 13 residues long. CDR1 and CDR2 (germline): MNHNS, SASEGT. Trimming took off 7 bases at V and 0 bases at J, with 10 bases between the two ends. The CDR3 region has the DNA TGTGCCAGCACCATGACAAACTCCTACGAGCAGTACTTC. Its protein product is CASTMTNSYEQYF.

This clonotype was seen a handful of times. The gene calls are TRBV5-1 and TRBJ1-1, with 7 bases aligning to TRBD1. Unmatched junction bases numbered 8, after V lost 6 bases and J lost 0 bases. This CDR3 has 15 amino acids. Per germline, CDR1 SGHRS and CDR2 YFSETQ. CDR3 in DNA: TGCGCCAGCAACCGGGGACAGAACATGAACACTGAAGCTTTCTTT. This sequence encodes CASNRGQNMNTEAFF.

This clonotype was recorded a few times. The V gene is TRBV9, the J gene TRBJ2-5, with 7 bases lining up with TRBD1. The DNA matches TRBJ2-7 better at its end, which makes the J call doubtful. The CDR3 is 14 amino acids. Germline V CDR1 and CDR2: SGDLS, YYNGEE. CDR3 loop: CASSADRVVDEQYF. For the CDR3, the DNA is TGTGCCAGCAGCGCCGACAGGGTAGTAGACGAGCAGTACTTC.

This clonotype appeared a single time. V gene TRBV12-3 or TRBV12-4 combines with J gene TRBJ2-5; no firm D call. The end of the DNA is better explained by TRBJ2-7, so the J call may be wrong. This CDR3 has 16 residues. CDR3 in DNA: TGTGCCAGCAGTTTAGCGCGTCGGGTAGTCTCCTACGAGCAGTACTTC. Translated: CASSLARRVVSYEQYF.

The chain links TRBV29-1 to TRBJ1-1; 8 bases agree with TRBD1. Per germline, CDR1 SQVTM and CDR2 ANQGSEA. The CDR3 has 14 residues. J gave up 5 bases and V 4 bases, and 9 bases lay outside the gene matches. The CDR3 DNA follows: TGCAGCGTTGTAGCAGGGGGCGAGGTTACTGAAGCTTTCTTT. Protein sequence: CSVVAGGEVTEAFF.

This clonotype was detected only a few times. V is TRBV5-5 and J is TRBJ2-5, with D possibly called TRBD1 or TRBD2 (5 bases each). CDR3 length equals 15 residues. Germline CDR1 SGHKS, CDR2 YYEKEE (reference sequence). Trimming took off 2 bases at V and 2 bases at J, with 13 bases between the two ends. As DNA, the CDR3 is TGTGCCAGCAGCTTCTCTGGGGACGGGCAAGAGACCCAGTACTTC. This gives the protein CASSFSGDGQETQYF.

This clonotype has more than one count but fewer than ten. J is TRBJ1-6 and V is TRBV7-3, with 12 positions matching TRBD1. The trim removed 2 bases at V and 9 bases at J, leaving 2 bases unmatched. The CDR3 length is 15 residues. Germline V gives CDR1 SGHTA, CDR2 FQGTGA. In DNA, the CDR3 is TGTGCCAGCAGCTTACAGGGACAGGGGGCTTCACCCCTCCACTTT. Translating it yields CASSLQGQGASPLHF.

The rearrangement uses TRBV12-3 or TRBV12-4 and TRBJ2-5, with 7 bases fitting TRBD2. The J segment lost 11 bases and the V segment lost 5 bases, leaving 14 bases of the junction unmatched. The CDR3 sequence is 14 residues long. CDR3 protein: CASSMTVLAGEQYF. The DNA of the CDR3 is TGTGCCAGCAGTATGACAGTCCTGGCGGGAGAGCAGTACTTC.

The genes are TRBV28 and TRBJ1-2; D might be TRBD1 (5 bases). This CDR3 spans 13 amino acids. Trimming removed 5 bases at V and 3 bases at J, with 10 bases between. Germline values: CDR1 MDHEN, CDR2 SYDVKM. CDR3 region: CASSPPRDYGYTF. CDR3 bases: TGTGCCAGCAGTCCACCCAGGGACTATGGCTACACCTTC.

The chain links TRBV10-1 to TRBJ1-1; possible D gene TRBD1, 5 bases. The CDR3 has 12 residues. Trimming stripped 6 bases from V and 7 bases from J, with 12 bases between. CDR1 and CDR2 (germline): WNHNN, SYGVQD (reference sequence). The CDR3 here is CASSEGRGEAFF. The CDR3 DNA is TGCGCCAGCAGCGAGGGACGGGGTGAAGCTTTCTTT.

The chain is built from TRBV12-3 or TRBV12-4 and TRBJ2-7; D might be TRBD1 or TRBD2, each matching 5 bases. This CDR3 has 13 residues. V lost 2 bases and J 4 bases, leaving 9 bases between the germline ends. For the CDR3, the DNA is TGTGCCAGCAGTTTATGGGGACGATACGAGCAGTACTTC. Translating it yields CASSLWGRYEQYF.